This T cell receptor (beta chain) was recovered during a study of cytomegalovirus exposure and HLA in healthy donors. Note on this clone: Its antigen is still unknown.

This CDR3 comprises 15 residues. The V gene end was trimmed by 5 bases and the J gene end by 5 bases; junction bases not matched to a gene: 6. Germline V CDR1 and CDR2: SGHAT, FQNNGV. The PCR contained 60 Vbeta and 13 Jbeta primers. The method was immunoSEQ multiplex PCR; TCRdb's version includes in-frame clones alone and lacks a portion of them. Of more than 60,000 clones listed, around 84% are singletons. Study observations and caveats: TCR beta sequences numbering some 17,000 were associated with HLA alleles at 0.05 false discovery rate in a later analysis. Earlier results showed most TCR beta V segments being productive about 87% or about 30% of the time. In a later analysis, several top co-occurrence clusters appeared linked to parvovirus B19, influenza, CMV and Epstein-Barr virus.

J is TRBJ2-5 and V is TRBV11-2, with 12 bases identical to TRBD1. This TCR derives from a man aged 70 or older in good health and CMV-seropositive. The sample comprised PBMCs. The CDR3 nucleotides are TGTGCCAGCAGCCAGGGGACAGGGGGCTGGGAGACCCAGTACTTC. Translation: CASSQGTGGWETQYF.